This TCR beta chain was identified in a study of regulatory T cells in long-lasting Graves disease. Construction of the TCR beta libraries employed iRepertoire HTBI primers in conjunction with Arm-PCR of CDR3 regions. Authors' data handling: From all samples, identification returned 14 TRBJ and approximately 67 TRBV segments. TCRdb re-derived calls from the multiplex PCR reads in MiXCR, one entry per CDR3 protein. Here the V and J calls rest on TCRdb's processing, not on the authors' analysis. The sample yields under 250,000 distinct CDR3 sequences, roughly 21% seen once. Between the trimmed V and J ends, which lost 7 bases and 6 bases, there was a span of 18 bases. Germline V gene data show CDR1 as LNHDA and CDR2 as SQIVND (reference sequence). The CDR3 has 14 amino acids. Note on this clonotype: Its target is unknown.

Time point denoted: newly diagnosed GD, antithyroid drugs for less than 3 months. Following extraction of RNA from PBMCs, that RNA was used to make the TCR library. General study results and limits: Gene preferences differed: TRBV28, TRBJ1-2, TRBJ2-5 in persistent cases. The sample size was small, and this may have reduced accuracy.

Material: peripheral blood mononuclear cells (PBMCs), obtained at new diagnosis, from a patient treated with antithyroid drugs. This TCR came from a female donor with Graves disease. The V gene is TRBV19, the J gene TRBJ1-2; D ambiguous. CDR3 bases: TGTGCCAGTACCCCAGTGCGCCGCGGCAATGGCTACACCTTC. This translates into CASTPVRRGNGYTF. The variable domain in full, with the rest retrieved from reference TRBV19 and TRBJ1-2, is DGGITQSPKYLFRKEGQNVTLSCEQNLNHDAMYWYRQDPGQGLRLIYYSQIVNDFQKGDIAEGYSVSREKKESFPLTVTSAQKNPTAFYLCASTPVRRGNGYTFGSGTRLTVV.